Listed below are T cell receptor beta chains from one sample, sequenced in a study of T cell responses to AZD1222 COVID-19 vaccine. TCRdb keeps only in-frame clones here, not all; method: immunoSEQ multiplex PCR. The sample holds about 150,000 clones, about nine tenths seen once. Specimen: peripheral blood, collected on day 0 of MenACWY control vaccination. These receptors were collected from an adult in good health. Each CDR3 is given with its conserved first and last residue. The order of the fields is CDR3 DNA, CDR3 protein, CDR3 length, clone size, J gene, D gene, V gene. A D gene is named only where the DNA matches it firmly. Only some rows state a clone size, as once, few, many or a class for expanded clones.

cdr3_nt: TGTGCCAGCAGCGTAGGGACTAGCGGGGGCCCGGGGACCCAGTACTTC; cdr3_aa: CASSVGTSGGPGTQYF; cdr3_length: 16; clone_size: NA; j_call: TRBJ2-5; d_call: TRBD2; v_call: TRBV9
cdr3_nt: TGTGCCAGCAGCCCGCCGGGTTACGAGCAGTACTTC; cdr3_aa: CASSPPGYEQYF; cdr3_length: 12; clone_size: NA; j_call: TRBJ2-7; d_call: NA; v_call: TRBV28
cdr3_nt: TGTGCCAGCAGCCAAGATAGACTAGGTACGCAGTATTTT; cdr3_aa: CASSQDRLGTQYF; cdr3_length: 13; clone_size: NA; j_call: TRBJ2-3; d_call: NA; v_call: TRBV3-1/TRBV3-2
cdr3_nt: TGTGCCAGCAGTAGACAGGGATCTAACTATGGCTACACCTTC; cdr3_aa: CASSRQGSNYGYTF; cdr3_length: 14; clone_size: NA; j_call: TRBJ1-2; d_call: TRBD1; v_call: TRBV6-5
cdr3_nt: TGCGCCAGCAGCCCAGGGCAGGGGAACACCGGGGAGCTGTTTTTT; cdr3_aa: CASSPGQGNTGELFF; cdr3_length: 15; clone_size: NA; j_call: TRBJ2-2; d_call: NA; v_call: TRBV4-1
cdr3_nt: TGTGCCAGCAGCTTTGGGGCTAACCAAGAGACCCAGTACTTC; cdr3_aa: CASSFGANQETQYF; cdr3_length: 14; clone_size: NA; j_call: TRBJ2-5; d_call: NA; v_call: TRBV5-6
cdr3_nt: TGTGCCAGCAGTTTGGGGGGTACTAACTATGGCTACACCTTC; cdr3_aa: CASSLGGTNYGYTF; cdr3_length: 14; clone_size: NA; j_call: TRBJ1-2; d_call: NA; v_call: TRBV27
cdr3_nt: TGTGCCAGCAGCCCCGTTTTCACTTCCAGCGGGGGCTCTGGGGCCAACGTCCTGACTTTC; cdr3_aa: CASSPVFTSSGGSGANVLTF; cdr3_length: 20; clone_size: once; j_call: TRBJ2-6; d_call: TRBD2; v_call: TRBV6-6
cdr3_nt: TGTGCCAGCAGCTTAGATGGGGCTAGCGGAGCCTGGGGGCAGTACTTC; cdr3_aa: CASSLDGASGAWGQYF; cdr3_length: 16; clone_size: NA; j_call: TRBJ2-7; d_call: TRBD2; v_call: TRBV11-2
cdr3_nt: TGTGCCAGCAGTTCCATGGGGGGAGGAAATCAGCCCCAGCATTTT; cdr3_aa: CASSSMGGGNQPQHF; cdr3_length: 15; clone_size: NA; j_call: TRBJ1-5; d_call: NA; v_call: TRBV28